The 26 T cell receptor beta chains below come from one sample, sequenced in a study of shared clonotypes between healthy human individuals. Profiled with immunoSEQ multiplex PCR; TCRdb holds only in-frame clones, not every one. The sample gives over a million clones, about 76% of which show up once; less than 1.5% is in the top ten. Sample: memory CD4+ T cells sorted from blood. Described subset: CD45RA-negative fraction. The origin of the receptors is a man aged 18 to 30 in good health.

Many counts were recorded for this clone. The chain has TRBV7-2 and TRBJ2-1; no definite D call. Per germline, CDR1 SGHTA and CDR2 FQGNSA. The CDR3 runs 15 residues. V was cut by 3 bases and J by 1 base, with 10 bases left in between. CDR3 DNA sequence: TGTGCCAGCAGCTTTGGACGGCAGTCCTACAATGAGCAGTTCTTC. Translating gives CASSFGRQSYNEQFF. The full variable domain, in which reference TRBV7-2 and TRBJ2-1 provide the parts outside the CDR3, is GAGVSQSPSNKVTEKGKDVELRCDPISGHTALYWYRQSLGQGLEFLIYFQGNSAPDKSGLPSDRFSAERTGGSVSTLTIQRTQQEDSAVYLCASSFGRQSYNEQFFGPGTRLTVL.

The CDR3 region is CASTPVGGERGTQYF. CDR3 in DNA: TGTGCCAGCACCCCAGTGGGCGGGGAACGGGGTACCCAGTACTTC. The V call is TRBV7-9, the J call TRBJ2-5; D perhaps matches TRBD2 (6 bases). The CDR3 sequence is 15 residues long. Germline V gene data show CDR1 as SEHNR and CDR2 as FQNEAQ (reference sequence). Trimming cost V 7 bases and J 8 bases, with 23 bases left between them.

The CDR3 sequence is CASRTGITDQPQHF. The CDR3 DNA reads as TGTGCCAGTAGAACCGGGATAACTGATCAGCCCCAGCATTTT. V usage is TRBV19 and J usage is TRBJ1-5; D is unclear. The CDR3 runs 14 residues. Germline-derived CDR1 and CDR2 are LNHDA and SQIVND (reference sequence). Trimming removed 6 bases from V and 5 bases from J, with 14 bases in between.

The chain joins TRBV6-1 to TRBJ2-3; no reliable D call. Trimming took off 2 bases at V and 5 bases at J, with 11 bases between the two ends. Germline assignment: CDR1 MNHNS and CDR2 SASEGT. This CDR3 is built from 14 residues. The CDR3, as DNA: TGTGCCAGCAGTGAACCCCGGACCCGAGATACGCAGTATTTT. Encoded protein: CASSEPRTRDTQYF.

This chain links TRBV5-6 with TRBJ1-6; 7 bases agree with TRBD1. Trimming at V came to 0 bases and at J to 8 bases, leaving 5 bases not matched to a gene. Germline CDR1 and CDR2: SGHDT and YYEEEE. This CDR3 has 15 residues. As DNA, the CDR3 is TGTGCCAGCAGCTTGGCCGGGACAGCTTATTCACCCCTCCACTTT. The encoded protein is CASSLAGTAYSPLHF.

The J gene is TRBJ1-2, the V gene TRBV27, with D possibly being TRBD1 (5 bases). Germline V CDR1 and CDR2: MNHEY, SMNVEV (reference sequence). V lost 4 bases and J 4 bases, leaving 10 bases between the germline ends. The CDR3 consists of 13 residues. The CDR3 DNA reads TGTGCCAGCAGTTCTTTGACAGTCTATGGCTACACCTTC. Protein product: CASSSLTVYGYTF.

This chain joins TRBV16 and TRBJ1-5, with 7 positions matching TRBD1. The V gene end was trimmed by 6 bases and the J gene end by 5 bases; junction bases not matched to a gene: 10. This CDR3 is built from 15 residues. Germline loops: CDR1 KGHSY, CDR2 FQNENV. This CDR3 is CASSGSRGIYQPQHF. The CDR3 bases are TGTGCCAGCAGTGGCAGCAGGGGGATCTATCAGCCCCAGCATTTT.

The rearrangement uses TRBV11-2 and TRBJ2-5; D uncertain. Trimming took off 1 base at V and 5 bases at J, with 14 bases between the two ends. The CDR3 loop spans 15 amino acids. Germline CDR1 SGHAT, CDR2 FQNNGV. The CDR3, as DNA: TGTGCCAGCAGCTTAGGTTCCGGTGCTCGGGAGACCCAGTACTTC. Amino acids: CASSLGSGARETQYF. The entire variable domain, with the rest obtained from reference TRBV11-2 and TRBJ2-5, is as follows: EAGVAQSPRYKIIEKRQSVAFWCNPISGHATLYWYQQILGQGPKLLIQFQNNGVVDDSQLPKDRFSAERLKGVDSTLKIQPAKLEDSAVYLCASSLGSGARETQYFGPGTRLLVL.

The rearrangement joins TRBV6-6 to TRBJ1-5; 8 bases map to TRBD1. The CDR3 has 14 residues. The J segment lost 4 bases and the V segment lost 5 bases, leaving 4 bases of the junction unmatched. Germline assignment: CDR1 MNHNY and CDR2 SVGAGI (reference sequence). CDR3 sequence (DNA): TGTGCCAGCAGTCAAGGACAGGGAAATCAGCCCCAGCATTTT. This translates into CASSQGQGNQPQHF.

V usage is TRBV27 and J usage is TRBJ1-1; maybe TRBD1 (5 bases). The CDR3 covers 14 residues. The V gene's germline CDR1 is MNHEY and CDR2 SMNVEV (reference sequence). Between the trimmed V and J ends, which lost 5 bases and 5 bases, there was a span of 15 bases. The CDR3 DNA sequence: TGTGCCAGCAGTCCCCAGGCAGGGAGGACTGAAGCTTTCTTT. This encodes CASSPQAGRTEAFF.

J is TRBJ2-5 and V is TRBV5-1; 11 bases line up with TRBD2. Germline CDR1 SGHRS, CDR2 YFSETQ. The CDR3 consists of 15 residues. Trimming cost V 2 bases and J 4 bases; bases outside gene matches: 4. CDR3 region: CASSFSGGAPETQYF. DNA of the CDR3: TGCGCCAGCAGCTTTAGCGGGGGGGCCCCAGAGACCCAGTACTTC.

V is TRBV4-3 and J is TRBJ2-1; 9 bases are a match to TRBD2. With V trimmed by 1 base and J by 2 bases, 9 bases remained unmatched. Germline assignment: CDR1 LGHNA and CDR2 YSLEER. This CDR3 has 18 amino acids. CDR3 residues: CASSQVPTTSGTYNEQFF. In DNA, the CDR3 is TGCGCCAGCAGCCAAGTTCCAACGACTAGCGGAACCTACAATGAGCAGTTCTTC.

This chain joins TRBV29-1 and TRBJ1-4; D unclear. There are 12 residues in the CDR3. Per the germline V gene, CDR1 is SQVTM and CDR2 is ANQGSEA. Trimming took 1 base from V and 4 from J, leaving 4 bases between them. The CDR3 DNA reads TGCAGCGTTGAAGCTCTTAATGAAAAACTGTTTTTT. Its protein product is CSVEALNEKLFF.

The CDR3 reads CASSPSQATNYGYTF. In DNA form, the CDR3 reads TGCGCCAGCAGCCCCTCACAGGCAACGAACTATGGCTACACCTTC. The chain employs TRBV4-3 and TRBJ1-2, with D possibly TRBD1 on 5 matching bases. The V and J ends lost 4 bases and 2 bases respectively, with 14 bases between them. The germline V gene has CDR1 LGHNA and CDR2 YSLEER. This CDR3 region has 15 residues.

As concerns this clone: Other DNA sequences within the sample encode an identical CDR3. The chain employs TRBV5-4 and TRBJ1-1; 7 bases agree with TRBD1. This CDR3 is 14 amino acids long. CDR1 is SGHNT, CDR2 YYREEE, per germline (reference sequence). V shed 0 bases, J shed 2 bases, and the junction held 1 base outside the gene matches. The CDR3 is CASSLDRGNTEAFF. The CDR3 nucleotides read TGTGCCAGCAGCTTGGACAGGGGCAACACTGAAGCTTTCTTT.

This chain links TRBV5-1 with TRBJ2-5; 7 bases are a match to TRBD2. The ends lost 3 bases at V and 2 bases at J; junction bases unmatched: 4. This CDR3 region has 14 residues. CDR1 is SGHRS and CDR2 is YFSETQ in the germline V gene. Here the CDR3 DNA reads TGCGCCAGCAGCTGGGAGGGGATACAAGAGACCCAGTACTTC. It specifies CASSWEGIQETQYF.

This sequence joins TRBV2 and TRBJ2-7, with D unclear. Per germline, CDR1 SNHLY and CDR2 FYNNEI. The CDR3 covers 14 residues. Trimming took 6 bases from V and 1 from J, leaving 13 bases between them. The CDR3 DNA sequence: TGTGCCAGCAGCACTCGTCGATTTTCCTACGAGCAGTACTTC. As protein: CASSTRRFSYEQYF.

V usage is TRBV2 and J usage is TRBJ2-1; 7 nucleotides match TRBD1. The CDR3 spans 16 residues. Looked up from germline, CDR1 is SNHLY and CDR2 is FYNNEI. Losses at the gene ends were 6 bases for V and 1 base for J; bases not matched to a gene: 9. In DNA, the CDR3 is TGTGCCAGCAGGAGGGGGCGCGAGGCATCCTACAATGAGCAGTTCTTC. This codes for CASRRGREASYNEQFF.

A single count supports this clone. The gene calls are TRBV5-6 and TRBJ2-3; 8 bases match TRBD2. In germline, CDR1 is SGHDT, CDR2 YYEEEE. The CDR3 is 14 residues long. With V trimmed by 1 base and J by 4 bases, 2 bases remained unmatched. The DNA for the CDR3 is TGTGCCAGCAGCTTGAACGGGGGGGCAGATACGCAGTATTTT. Protein product: CASSLNGGADTQYF.

J is TRBJ2-7 and V is TRBV7-2; tentatively, D is TRBD2 (6 bases). The germline CDR1 and CDR2 sequences are SGHTA and FQGNSA. This CDR3 contains 14 residues. Trimming took 4 bases from V and 6 from J, leaving 16 bases between them. As DNA, the CDR3 is TGTGCCAGCAGCTGGGACTTTATTTACCCCGAGCAGTACTTC. Translating gives CASSWDFIYPEQYF.

This clone was picked up a small number of times. This sequence joins TRBV29-1 and TRBJ1-4; 8 bases fit TRBD1. J lost 7 bases, V lost 4 bases, and 5 bases had no gene match. Germline lookup yields CDR1 SQVTM and CDR2 ANQGSEA. The CDR3 extends over 13 amino acids. The CDR3 bases are TGCAGCGTTGGAAACAGGGGGGGTGAAAAACTGTTTTTT. Encoded protein: CSVGNRGGEKLFF. The entire variable domain, with the rest obtained from reference TRBV29-1 and TRBJ1-4, is as follows: SAVISQKPSRDICQRGTSLTIQCQVDSQVTMMFWYRQQPGQSLTLIATANQGSEATYESGFVIDKFPISRPNLTFSTLTVSNMSPEDSSIYLCSVGNRGGEKLFFGSGTQLSVL.

Only a few counts were recorded for this clone. Other DNA sequences of this sample code for an identical CDR3. This chain joins TRBV5-1 and TRBJ2-5, with TRBD2 as a possible D gene (6 bases). The germline V gene encodes CDR1 SGHRS and CDR2 YFSETQ. The CDR3 spans 13 residues. V lost 5 bases, J lost 2 bases, and 10 bases lay in between. CDR3 amino acids: CASRPGLQETQYF. Here the CDR3 DNA reads TGCGCCAGCAGACCGGGACTTCAAGAGACCCAGTACTTC.

The chain combines TRBV6-5 with TRBJ1-1; 8 bases fit TRBD1. The CDR3 runs 12 residues. Germline loops: CDR1 MNHEY, CDR2 SVGAGI. V gave up 2 bases and J gave up 10 bases; unmatched junction bases: 3. The CDR3 DNA reads as TGTGCCAGCAGTTACCGGACAGGGCGAGCTTTCTTT. Translated, it gives CASSYRTGRAFF.

This sequence joins TRBV28 and TRBJ1-5; 7 nucleotides match TRBD1. This CDR3 is 15 amino acids long. Per germline, CDR1 MDHEN and CDR2 SYDVKM. Losses at the gene ends were 6 bases for V and 2 bases for J; bases not matched to a gene: 7. The CDR3 DNA sequence: TGTGCCAGCAGGGAGGGACAGATTGGCAATCAGCCCCAGCATTTT. Its translation: CASREGQIGNQPQHF.

This clone was picked up a small number of times. The CDR3 DNA reads TGTGCCAGCACCGCGTTACGGCTGGGAGAGACCCAGTACTTC. Translating it yields CASTALRLGETQYF. The chain carries TRBV6-5 and TRBJ2-5; D is ambiguous. The CDR3 totals 14 residues. Germline CDR1 MNHEY, CDR2 SVGAGI. Trimming shortened V by 7 bases and J by 4 bases, and 16 bases separated the two germline ends.

The chain employs TRBV19 and TRBJ1-2; perhaps TRBD1 as D (5 bases). Germline CDR1 and CDR2: LNHDA and SQIVND (reference sequence). Trimming left V 5 bases short and J 0 bases short, with 10 bases between. The CDR3 has 14 residues. The CDR3 bases are TGTGCCAGTAGTGGGACCCTTCCTAACTATGGCTACACCTTC. It yields the protein CASSGTLPNYGYTF. Looking up the rest from reference TRBV19 and TRBJ1-2 gives the full variable domain: DGGITQSPKYLFRKEGQNVTLSCEQNLNHDAMYWYRQDPGQGLRLIYYSQIVNDFQKGDIAEGYSVSREKKESFPLTVTSAQKNPTAFYLCASSGTLPNYGYTFGSGTRLTVV.